What follows describes a single T cell receptor beta chain. The antigen remains undetermined. The cohort excluded patients with autoimmune disease history or systemic immunosuppression. The entry originates in a study of OX40 agonist ivuxolimab in advanced cancers. As for the study in general: A mean age of approximately 58 years, range about 20 to 85, was recorded, and approximately 85% were male. Participants could have had prior anti-PD-1, anti-PD-L1 or anti-CTLA-4 therapy, and roughly 40% had some. Overall study findings and caveats: On average, CD8+ T cells had more expanded clones than CD4+.

The CDR3 has 13 amino acids. With 1 base removed from V and 7 bases from J, the gap between germline ends came to 10 bases. The germline CDR1 and CDR2 sequences are SGHAT and FQNNGV. Sequencing used immunoSEQ multiplex PCR; TCRdb keeps in-frame clones, though not all of them. Of approximately 46,000 clones in the sample, approximately 77% were seen once. V is TRBV11-2 and J is TRBJ1-2; the D gene is possibly TRBD1 (5 bases). This TCR came from an adult with an advanced solid tumor such as melanoma, head and neck, liver or kidney cancer. Sequencing was performed on CD4+ or CD8+ T cells sorted from blood, taken in a trial of the OX40 agonist ivuxolimab. DNA for the CDR3: TGTGCCAGCAGCTTAGCGTCCGGGGGTGGCTACACCTTC. It encodes CASSLASGGGYTF.